A selection of T cell receptor beta chains follows, all from one sample in a study of CD8 T cells in Susac syndrome. TCRdb itself ran the immunoSEQ multiplex PCR reads through MiXCR, one entry per CDR3 protein. The sample has about 190,000 distinct CDR3 sequences; roughly 94% are singletons. The sequenced sample consisted of CD8+ T cells from PBMCs. The receptors here all came from a human donor with Susac syndrome. Both conserved end residues are part of each CDR3. The D gene is left open where the match is weak. Rows may omit the clone size; those that give it use once, few, many or a size class.

v_gene,abundance,j_gene,len,d_gene,CDR3nt,CDR3aa
TRBV7-2,-,TRBJ1-1,14,-,TGTGCCAGCAGCTTCTTGGGTAGGGACACTGAAGCTTTCTTT,CASSFLGRDTEAFF
TRBV4-1,-,TRBJ2-7,14,-,TGCGCCAGCAGCCAAGATGGGCAGACCTACGAGCAGTACTTC,CASSQDGQTYEQYF
TRBV30,once,TRBJ2-4,11,-,TGTGCCTGGAGTGACCCAAACATTCAGTACTTC,CAWSDPNIQYF
TRBV29-1,few,TRBJ2-1,13,TRBD2,TGCAGCGCTAGCGGGAGCTCCTACAATGAGCAGTTCTTC,CSASGSSYNEQFF
TRBV30,-,TRBJ1-2,14,-,TGTGCCTGGAGTGATGGCCTCCGGTGGGATGGCTACACCTTC,CAWSDGLRWDGYTF
TRBV13,-,TRBJ2-3,15,TRBD1,TGTGCCAGCAGCTTTAGACAGGGAATAACAGATACGCAGTATTTT,CASSFRQGITDTQYF
TRBV5-1,-,TRBJ2-1,20,TRBD2,TGCGCCAGCAGCTTGCCCCTTGATTCTAGCGGGAGCCGCTCCTACAATGAGCAGTTCTTC,CASSLPLDSSGSRSYNEQFF
TRBV24-1,-,TRBJ2-7,15,TRBD1,TGTGCCACCAGTGATTTGCGGGACAGTGATTACGAGCAGTACTTC,CATSDLRDSDYEQYF
TRBV19,-,TRBJ2-2,15,TRBD1,TGTGCCAGTAGGTCCCCGGGACAGGGGACCGGGGAGCTGTTTTTT,CASRSPGQGTGELFF
TRBV10-3,-,TRBJ2-7,14,TRBD1,TGTGCCACCCTCAATTCTGGACAGGGCTACGAGCAGTACTTC,CATLNSGQGYEQYF
TRBV3-1,-,TRBJ2-2,15,-,TGTGCCAGCAGCCATTGGCAGGAGAACACCGGGGAGCTGTTTTTT,CASSHWQENTGELFF
TRBV4-1,-,TRBJ2-3,13,-,TGCGCCAGCAGCCAAGTTCTCACAGATACGCAGTATTTT,CASSQVLTDTQYF
TRBV3-1,-,TRBJ2-3,13,-,TGTGCCAGCAGCCAAGATCGAGGGGGTACGCAGTATTTT,CASSQDRGGTQYF
TRBV12-3/TRBV12-4,-,TRBJ1-1,15,TRBD1,TGTGCCAGCAGTACGCGACAGGGGGTTGGGACTGAAGCTTTCTTT,CASSTRQGVGTEAFF
TRBV30,-,TRBJ1-5,14,-,TGTGCCTGGAGTTTGGGGGGGAGGAATCAGCCCCAGCATTTT,CAWSLGGRNQPQHF
TRBV12-3/TRBV12-4,once,TRBJ2-1,14,-,TGTGCCAGCAGCCCCACTACTAGCATCAATGAGCAGTTCTTC,CASSPTTSINEQFF
TRBV5-6,-,TRBJ1-3,14,-,TGTGCCAGCAGCTTGGGTAGCTCTGGAAACACCATATATTTT,CASSLGSSGNTIYF
TRBV29-1,-,TRBJ1-1,14,-,TGCAGCGTTGAGGGGACCCTAACAGGGCCTGAAGCTTTCTTT,CSVEGTLTGPEAFF
TRBV20-1,-,TRBJ2-7,14,TRBD1,TGCAGTGCCAAGAGCGGGACAGGGTCTCTTTTGGAGTACTTC,CSAKSGTGSLLEYF